The entry that follows covers one T cell receptor (beta chain) sequence. Germline CDR1 and CDR2: MDHEN and SYDVKM. V was trimmed by 7 bases and J by 9 bases, leaving 25 bases between them. CDR3 size: 16 residues. The data were produced by immunoSEQ multiplex PCR, yet TCRdb's version contains in-frame clones alone and is incomplete. The sample holds about 140,000 clones, less than 80% seen once. This record comes from a study of blood T cell repertoires in COVID-19. This clonotype was obtained from a woman of 80 years or more with active or convalescent COVID-19. J is TRBJ2-1 and V is TRBV28; D perhaps matches TRBD2 (5 bases). The sample comprised peripheral blood. In DNA, the CDR3 is TGTGCCAGCAAAGTCGGTGGCACCCCTTCACGGGGTGAGCAGTTCTTC. Amino acid sequence: CASKVGGTPSRGEQFF.